A selection of T cell receptor beta chains follows, all from one sample in a study of blood T cells in healthy people across ages. TCRdb passed the 5' RACE reads through MiXCR, listing each CDR3 protein once. The table includes under 800,000 distinct CDR3 sequences, 43% detected once. The specimen sequenced was blood. The receptors were gathered from a woman aged 55-69 years in good health. CDR3s include the opening cysteine and the closing phenylalanine or tryptophan. D genes are given only for firm matches. A clone size is listed for some rows: how often the clone was seen (once, few, many), or a class if it is expanded.

V: TRBV6-2/TRBV6-3
size: few
J: TRBJ1-6
D: TRBD1
CDR3: CASSRGQESINSPLHF
DNA: TGTGCCAGCAGTCGAGGACAGGAGAGCATTAATTCACCCCTCCACTTT

V: TRBV24-1
size: -
J: TRBJ1-2
D: -
CDR3: CATSDFGGYGYTF
DNA: TGTGCCACCAGTGATTTTGGGGGCTATGGCTACACCTTC

V: TRBV2
size: -
J: TRBJ2-7
D: -
CDR3: CASSDRARTTYEQYF
DNA: TGTGCCAGCAGTGACAGGGCTAGGACTACCTACGAGCAGTACTTC

V: TRBV6-5
size: -
J: TRBJ2-1
D: -
CDR3: CASSYRTGTYALTEQFF
DNA: TGTGCCAGCAGTTACCGCACCGGGACTTACGCCCTAACTGAGCAGTTCTTC

V: TRBV27
size: -
J: TRBJ2-1
D: TRBD2
CDR3: CASNLGLAGVSEQFF
DNA: TGTGCCAGTAACCTGGGACTAGCGGGGGTCAGTGAGCAGTTCTTC

V: TRBV3-1
size: few
J: TRBJ1-2
D: -
CDR3: CASSSTADYGYTF
DNA: TGTGCCAGCAGCTCTACAGCGGACTATGGCTACACCTTC

V: TRBV15
size: many
J: TRBJ2-3
D: -
CDR3: CATSRTSAGDTQYF
DNA: TGTGCCACCAGCAGAACTAGTGCAGGCGATACGCAGTATTTT

V: TRBV9
size: many
J: TRBJ2-4
D: TRBD1
CDR3: CASSVGQGTDIQYF
DNA: TGTGCCAGCAGCGTGGGACAGGGGACGGACATTCAGTACTTC

V: TRBV15
size: -
J: TRBJ2-1
D: -
CDR3: CATSRDQARYNEQFF
DNA: TGTGCCACCAGCAGAGATCAGGCCCGCTACAATGAGCAGTTCTTC

V: TRBV11-3
size: -
J: TRBJ2-7
D: -
CDR3: CVSSFCREDSYEQYF
DNA: TGTGTCAGCAGCTTCTGCAGAGAAGACTCCTACGAGCAGTACTTC

V: TRBV27
size: -
J: TRBJ2-3
D: -
CDR3: CASSHRQASTDTQYF
DNA: TGTGCCAGCAGTCACCGACAGGCGAGCACAGATACGCAGTATTTT

V: TRBV4-2
size: -
J: TRBJ2-1
D: -
CDR3: CASSPQLQTGEQFF
DNA: TGTGCCAGCAGCCCGCAGTTACAGACGGGTGAGCAGTTCTTC

V: TRBV28
size: -
J: TRBJ2-1
D: -
CDR3: CASRGMPYNEQFF
DNA: TGTGCCAGCAGGGGGATGCCCTACAATGAGCAGTTCTTC

V: TRBV20-1
size: few
J: TRBJ2-7
D: TRBD1
CDR3: CSASRGAGGDEQYF
DNA: TGCAGTGCTAGCCGTGGGGCAGGGGGCGACGAGCAGTACTTC

V: TRBV6-2/TRBV6-3
size: -
J: TRBJ2-5
D: -
CDR3: CASTDVGTQYF
DNA: TGTGCCAGCACCGACGTCGGGACCCAGTACTTC

V: TRBV7-9
size: -
J: TRBJ2-7
D: -
CDR3: CASSPRRGLGLAYEQYF
DNA: TGTGCCAGCAGCCCTAGGAGGGGGCTGGGCCTCGCCTACGAGCAGTACTTC

V: TRBV5-6
size: few
J: TRBJ2-1
D: TRBD2
CDR3: CASSLERGNYNEQFF
DNA: TGTGCCAGCAGCTTGGAGCGGGGGAACTACAATGAGCAGTTCTTC

V: TRBV6-1
size: few
J: TRBJ2-5
D: -
CDR3: CASSEAWGRSQETQYF
DNA: TGTGCCAGCAGTGAAGCCTGGGGCAGGAGCCAAGAGACCCAGTACTTC

V: TRBV5-6
size: -
J: TRBJ2-1
D: TRBD1
CDR3: CASSFRQGMVIAGQFF
DNA: TGTGCCAGCAGCTTTAGACAGGGTATGGTCATCGCTGGGCAGTTCTTC

V: TRBV6-2/TRBV6-3
size: -
J: TRBJ2-7
D: TRBD1
CDR3: CASRTTGVSYEQYF
DNA: TGTGCCAGCAGGACTACAGGGGTCTCCTACGAGCAGTACTTC

V: TRBV20-1
size: few
J: TRBJ1-1
D: -
CDR3: CSARDWGADSDFF
DNA: TGCAGTGCTAGAGATTGGGGGGCCGATTCCGATTTCTTT

V: TRBV20-1
size: -
J: TRBJ2-3
D: TRBD1
CDR3: CSAPGQSNTDTQYF
DNA: TGCAGTGCGCCGGGACAGAGCAACACAGATACGCAGTATTTT

V: TRBV28
size: -
J: TRBJ2-5
D: TRBD2
CDR3: CASLTSGGYNEQYF
DNA: TGTGCCAGCTTGACTAGCGGGGGTTACAATGAGCAGTACTTC

V: TRBV7-2
size: -
J: TRBJ2-7
D: -
CDR3: CAGSSSYEQYF
DNA: TGTGCCGGCAGCAGCTCCTACGAGCAGTACTTC

V: TRBV20-1
size: many
J: TRBJ2-7
D: TRBD1
CDR3: CSARTTGGSSYEQYF
DNA: TGCAGTGCTAGAACAACAGGGGGTAGCTCCTACGAGCAGTACTTC

V: TRBV2
size: -
J: TRBJ1-6
D: TRBD1
CDR3: CATVGTDYNSPLHF
DNA: TGTGCCACGGTTGGGACAGACTATAATTCACCCCTCCACTTT

V: TRBV18
size: -
J: TRBJ2-5
D: -
CDR3: CASSIPGFETQYF
DNA: TGTGCCAGCTCAATCCCAGGGTTCGAGACCCAGTACTTC

V: TRBV2
size: -
J: TRBJ1-4
D: TRBD1
CDR3: CASQGARGEKLFF
DNA: TGTGCCTCCCAAGGGGCCAGGGGGGAAAAACTGTTTTTT

V: TRBV18
size: once
J: TRBJ2-5
D: TRBD1
CDR3: CASSPPEGEQGAQDEQYF
DNA: TGTGCCAGCTCACCACCGGAGGGGGAGCAGGGGGCGCAGGATGAGCAGTACTTC

V: TRBV15
size: few
J: TRBJ2-7
D: -
CDR3: CATSRDRGRIYEQYF
DNA: TGTGCCACCAGCAGAGATCGGGGCAGGATCTACGAGCAGTACTTC

V: TRBV6-1
size: few
J: TRBJ1-4
D: -
CDR3: CASTREQRNEKLFF
DNA: TGTGCCAGCACCAGGGAACAAAGGAATGAAAAACTGTTTTTT

V: TRBV29-1
size: once
J: TRBJ2-2
D: -
CDR3: CSVPRGGNTGELFF
DNA: TGCAGCGTTCCCAGGGGCGGCAACACCGGGGAGCTGTTTTTT